Listed here is a single T cell receptor (beta chain). Clones were read by immunoSEQ multiplex PCR, and TCRdb kept only the in-frame ones, dropping some. This table holds around 170,000 clones, over 80% found once. The sample comes from a study of blood T cell repertoires in COVID-19. Study summary: The United States, Italy and Spain were the sources of the acute and convalescent COVID-19 samples.

Germline CDR1 and CDR2: MNHEY and SVGAGI. Trimming at V came to 2 bases and at J to 8 bases, leaving 5 bases not matched to a gene. This CDR3 is built from 13 residues. The sequence was obtained from a woman between 40 and 55 years old with acute or convalescent COVID-19. Input material: peripheral blood. V usage is TRBV6-5 and J usage is TRBJ1-2; 7 bases map to TRBD1. The CDR3, as DNA: TGTGCCAGCAGTTACCACAGGGGATCAGGCTACACCTTC. Protein: CASSYHRGSGYTF.